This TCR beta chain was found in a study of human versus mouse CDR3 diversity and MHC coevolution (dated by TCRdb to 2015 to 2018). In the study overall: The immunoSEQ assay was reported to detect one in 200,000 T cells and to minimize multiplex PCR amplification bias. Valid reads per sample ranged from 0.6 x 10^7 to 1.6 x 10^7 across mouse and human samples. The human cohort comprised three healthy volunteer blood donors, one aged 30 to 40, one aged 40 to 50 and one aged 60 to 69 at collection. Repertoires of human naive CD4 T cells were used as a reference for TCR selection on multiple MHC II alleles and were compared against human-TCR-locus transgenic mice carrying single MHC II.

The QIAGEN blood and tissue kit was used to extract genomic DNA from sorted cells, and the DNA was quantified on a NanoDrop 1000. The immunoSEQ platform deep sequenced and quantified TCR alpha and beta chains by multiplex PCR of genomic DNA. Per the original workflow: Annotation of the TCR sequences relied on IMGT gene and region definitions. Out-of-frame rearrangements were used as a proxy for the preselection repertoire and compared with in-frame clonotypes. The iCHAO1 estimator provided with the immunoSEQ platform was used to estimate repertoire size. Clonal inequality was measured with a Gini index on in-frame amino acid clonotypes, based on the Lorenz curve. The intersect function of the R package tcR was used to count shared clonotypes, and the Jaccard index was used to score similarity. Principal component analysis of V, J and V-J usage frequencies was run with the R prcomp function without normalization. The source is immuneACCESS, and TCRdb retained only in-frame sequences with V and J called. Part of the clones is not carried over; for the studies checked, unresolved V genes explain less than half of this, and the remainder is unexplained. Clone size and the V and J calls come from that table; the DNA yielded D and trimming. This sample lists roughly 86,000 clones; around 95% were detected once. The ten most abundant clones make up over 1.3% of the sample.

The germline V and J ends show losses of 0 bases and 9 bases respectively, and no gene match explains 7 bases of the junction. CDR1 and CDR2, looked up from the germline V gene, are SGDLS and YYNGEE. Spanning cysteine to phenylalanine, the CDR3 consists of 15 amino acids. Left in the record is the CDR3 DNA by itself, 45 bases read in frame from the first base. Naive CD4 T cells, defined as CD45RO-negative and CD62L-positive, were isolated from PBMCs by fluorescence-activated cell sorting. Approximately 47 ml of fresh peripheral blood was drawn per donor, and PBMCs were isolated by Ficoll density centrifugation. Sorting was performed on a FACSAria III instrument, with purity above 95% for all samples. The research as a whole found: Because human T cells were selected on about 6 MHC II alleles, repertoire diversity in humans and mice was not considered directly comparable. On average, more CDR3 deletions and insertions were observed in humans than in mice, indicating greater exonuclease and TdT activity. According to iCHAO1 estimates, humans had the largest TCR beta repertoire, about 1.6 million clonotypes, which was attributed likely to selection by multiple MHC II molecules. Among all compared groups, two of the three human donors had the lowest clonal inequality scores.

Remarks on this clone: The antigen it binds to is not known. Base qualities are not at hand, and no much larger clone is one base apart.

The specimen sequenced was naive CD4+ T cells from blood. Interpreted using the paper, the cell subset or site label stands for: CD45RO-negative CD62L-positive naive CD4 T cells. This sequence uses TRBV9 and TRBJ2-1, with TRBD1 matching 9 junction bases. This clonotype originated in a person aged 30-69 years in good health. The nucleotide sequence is TGTGCCAGCAGCGTAGAGCGGACAGGGGTCCTTGAGCAGTTCTTC. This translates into CASSVERTGVLEQFF.